These 28 T cell receptor beta chains came from one sample sequenced in a study of monozygotic twins with cystic fibrosis. Some clones are missing from TCRdb's copy, which holds only in-frame ones; the method was immunoSEQ multiplex PCR. Among 15,000 to 20,000 clones listed, around 97% were seen once. The sequencing input was blood. These receptors came from a girl aged 2-10 years with cystic fibrosis.

The chain links TRBV14 to TRBJ1-2; 7 bases match TRBD1. CDR3 length equals 16 residues. Germline CDR1 SGHDN, CDR2 FVKESK. With V trimmed by 2 bases and J by 2 bases, 8 bases remained unmatched. The CDR3 bases are TGTGCCAGCAGCCAACAACCGGGACAGAGGAACTATGGCTACACCTTC. Protein: CASSQQPGQRNYGYTF.

The gene calls are TRBV27 and TRBJ1-2, with D perhaps matching TRBD1 (5 bases). Looked up from germline, CDR1 is MNHEY and CDR2 is SMNVEV (reference sequence). The CDR3 spans 14 residues. V lost 4 bases and J lost 4, with 13 bases in between. The CDR3 DNA reads as TGTGCCAGCAGTTCCCCCCTGGGACGCTATGGCTACACCTTC. Its protein product is CASSSPLGRYGYTF.

The CDR3 loop reads CASSSRDIGSYEQYF. The CDR3 DNA sequence: TGTGCCAGCAGTTCCCGGGACATTGGCTCCTACGAGCAGTACTTC. The rearrangement uses TRBV27 and TRBJ2-7, with D perhaps TRBD1 (6 bases). The CDR3 extends over 15 amino acids. The germline gives CDR1 MNHEY, CDR2 SMNVEV (reference sequence). V lost 4 bases to trimming and J lost 0 bases, with 13 bases between them.

The rearrangement uses TRBV11-2 and TRBJ2-7; 8 positions agree with TRBD1. From germline, CDR1 is SGHAT and CDR2 FQNNGV. The CDR3 extends over 14 amino acids. J lost 5 bases, V lost 5 bases, and 8 bases had no gene match. CDR3: CASSHRQGTDEQYF. The CDR3 DNA sequence: TGTGCCAGCAGCCACCGACAGGGGACGGACGAGCAGTACTTC.

J is TRBJ2-2 and V is TRBV7-2; D perhaps matches TRBD1 (6 bases). There are 15 residues in the CDR3. Per the germline V gene, CDR1 is SGHTA and CDR2 is FQGNSA. Trimming shortened V by 5 bases and J by 0 bases, and 10 bases separated the two germline ends. This CDR3 reads CASSLTGSNTGELFF. DNA for the CDR3: TGTGCCAGCAGCCTGACAGGCTCGAACACCGGGGAGCTGTTTTTT. The variable domain in full, with the rest retrieved from reference TRBV7-2 and TRBJ2-2, is GAGVSQSPSNKVTEKGKDVELRCDPISGHTALYWYRQSLGQGLEFLIYFQGNSAPDKSGLPSDRFSAERTGGSVSTLTIQRTQQEDSAVYLCASSLTGSNTGELFFGEGSRLTVL.

This chain joins TRBV28 and TRBJ2-7; D possibly uses TRBD1 or TRBD2 (6 bases each). V shed 3 bases and J shed 7 bases, with 16 bases lying between them. CDR1 is MDHEN and CDR2 is SYDVKM in the germline V gene. The CDR3 is 14 amino acids. The CDR3 sequence: CASSFPLQGREQYF. In DNA form, the CDR3 reads TGTGCCAGCAGTTTCCCCCTCCAGGGGAGGGAGCAGTACTTC.

The chain uses TRBV15 and TRBJ2-5; D remains ambiguous. V lost 0 bases to trimming and J lost 5 bases, with 10 bases between them. There are 14 residues in the CDR3. The germline V gene encodes CDR1 LNHNV and CDR2 YYDKDF (reference sequence). CDR3 sequence: CATSRDIESETQYF. The CDR3 DNA is TGTGCCACCAGCAGAGATATTGAAAGTGAGACCCAGTACTTC.

This clone appeared a few times. The chain couples TRBV4-3 to TRBJ1-1; the D is unclear. Germline CDR1 LGHNA, CDR2 YSLEER. V lost 0 bases, J lost 1 base, and 9 bases lay in between. This CDR3 region has 15 residues. CDR3 amino acids: CASSQDYSSNTEAFF. DNA for the CDR3: TGCGCCAGCAGCCAAGATTACAGCTCGAACACTGAAGCTTTCTTT.

V and J are TRBV2 and TRBJ2-7, with 11 bases lining up with TRBD1. In germline, CDR1 is SNHLY, CDR2 FYNNEI. CDR3 length equals 13 residues. The trim removed 6 bases at V and 4 bases at J, leaving 2 bases unmatched. CDR3 in amino acids: CASRGTGGYEQYF. For the CDR3, the DNA is TGTGCCAGCAGAGGGACAGGGGGGTACGAGCAGTACTTC.

CDR3: CASSPRGSGGSEQFF. The CDR3 DNA reads TGCGCCAGCAGCCCAAGGGGTAGCGGGGGTAGCGAGCAGTTCTTC. The chain couples TRBV4-3 to TRBJ2-1, with 9 bases that match TRBD2. Trimming at V came to 4 bases and at J to 10 bases, leaving 11 bases not matched to a gene. Germline V gives CDR1 LGHNA, CDR2 YSLEER. CDR3 length equals 15 residues.

The J gene is TRBJ1-1, the V gene TRBV6-6, with D possibly being TRBD1 (5 bases). The CDR3 has 15 residues. Per the germline V gene, CDR1 is MNHNY and CDR2 is SVGAGI (reference sequence). The V end lost 5 bases, the J end lost 5 bases, and 18 bases lay between the germline ends. The CDR3 reads CASSPVRGERTEAFF. In nucleotides, the CDR3 is TGTGCCAGCAGTCCGGTGAGAGGGGAGAGAACTGAAGCTTTCTTT.

The chain has TRBV13 and TRBJ2-1; D remains ambiguous. The CDR3 is 14 amino acids. Trimming stripped 3 bases from V and 13 bases from J, with 19 bases between. Germline CDR1 is PRHDT and CDR2 is FYEKMQ (reference sequence). The CDR3 DNA reads TGTGCCAGCAGCTTTAGGCGGCCCCCGGCTGAACAGTTCTTC. This encodes CASSFRRPPAEQFF.

This chain joins TRBV28 and TRBJ2-5, with a possible D match to TRBD1 (7 bases). This CDR3 comprises 14 residues. V lost 5 bases, J lost 2 bases, and 12 bases lay in between. The V gene's germline CDR1 is MDHEN and CDR2 SYDVKM. Here the CDR3 DNA reads TGTGCCAGCAGTCCGCGGGACAGTCAAGAGACCCAGTACTTC. Translated, it gives CASSPRDSQETQYF.

This chain connects TRBV27 to TRBJ2-1, with 10 bases lining up with TRBD1. With V trimmed by 6 bases and J by 0 bases, 2 bases remained unmatched. Per germline, CDR1 MNHEY and CDR2 SMNVEV (reference sequence). The CDR3 spans 15 residues. The CDR3 sequence: CASSRDRGSYNEQFF. The CDR3 DNA reads as TGTGCCAGCAGCCGGGACAGGGGCTCCTACAATGAGCAGTTCTTC.

The V gene is TRBV2, the J gene TRBJ1-4; 8 bases agree with TRBD1. CDR3 size: 14 residues. V trimming: 2 bases; J trimming: 8 bases; junction bases outside the gene matches: 4. Germline V gene lookup returns CDR1 SNHLY and CDR2 FYNNEI. In nucleotides, the CDR3 is TGTGCCAGCAGTGAACAGGGGGCGGACGAAAAACTGTTTTTT. Protein: CASSEQGADEKLFF.

This chain uses TRBV25-1 with TRBJ2-5; tentatively, D is TRBD1 or TRBD2 (5 bases each). V was pared by 1 base and J by 5 bases, with 11 bases between. Germline V gene lookup returns CDR1 MGHDK and CDR2 SYGVNS. The CDR3 is 14 residues long. CDR3 coding DNA: TGTGCCAGCAGTGAATTGCTCTGGGGGGAGACCCAGTACTTC. Its translation: CASSELLWGETQYF.

The chain is built from TRBV6-5 and TRBJ1-2, with a weak D call TRBD1 (6 bases). This CDR3 has 15 amino acids. V gave up 5 bases and J gave up 3 bases, with 16 bases separating them. The germline CDR1 and CDR2 sequences are MNHEY and SVGAGI. The CDR3 DNA reads TGTGCCAGCAGTAGAGCCGGGACAACATACTATGGCTACACCTTC. Its protein product is CASSRAGTTYYGYTF.

The rearrangement links TRBV10-3 to TRBJ2-2, with 9 bases that match TRBD1. Germline V gene sequence: CDR1 ENHRY, CDR2 SYGVKD. Trimming removed 3 bases from V and 4 bases from J; junction bases left unmatched: 12. CDR3 length equals 18 residues. CDR3 DNA sequence: TGTGCCATCAGTGATTACCGTCCGGGACAGGGTGCCACCGGGGAGCTGTTTTTT. This gives the protein CAISDYRPGQGATGELFF.

The rearrangement joins TRBV19 to TRBJ1-5; no reliable D call. The V gene lost 1 base and the J gene lost 4 bases, with 14 bases spanning the gap. In germline, CDR1 is LNHDA, CDR2 SQIVND (reference sequence). The CDR3 runs 16 residues. The CDR3 reads CASSIAVTLWNQPQHF. In nucleotides, the CDR3 is TGTGCCAGTAGTATAGCTGTGACCCTGTGGAATCAGCCCCAGCATTTT.

The chain combines TRBV6-1 with TRBJ1-2, with a weak D call TRBD1 (6 bases). Germline-derived CDR1 and CDR2 are MNHNS and SASEGT. There are 15 residues in the CDR3. V gave up 1 base and J gave up 4 bases, with 13 bases separating them. The CDR3: CASSEEPGQPYGYTF. The CDR3 bases are TGTGCCAGCAGTGAAGAGCCGGGACAACCCTATGGCTACACCTTC.

This sequence joins TRBV6-5 and TRBJ2-7, with a tentative D call TRBD1 (5 bases). Germline V gives CDR1 MNHEY, CDR2 SVGAGI. Trimming left V 2 bases short and J 3 bases short, with 11 bases between. CDR3 size: 14 residues. CDR3 sequence: CASSYGKRGYEQYF. The DNA of the CDR3 is TGTGCCAGCAGTTACGGTAAAAGGGGCTACGAGCAGTACTTC.

The chain employs TRBV15 and TRBJ2-7, with 8 bases fitting TRBD1. This CDR3 spans 15 amino acids. Germline V lookup: CDR1 LNHNV, CDR2 YYDKDF (reference sequence). V shed 0 bases and J 7 bases; nucleotides not matched to a gene: 8. CDR3 DNA sequence: TGTGCCACCAGCAGAGAAGGACAGGGAGCGTGGGAGCAGTACTTC. As protein: CATSREGQGAWEQYF.

The V call is TRBV5-5, the J call TRBJ2-1; D possibly matches TRBD1 or TRBD2 (5 bases each). The CDR3 loop spans 16 amino acids. Trimming left V 4 bases short and J 10 bases short, with 24 bases between. Per the germline V gene, CDR1 is SGHKS and CDR2 is YYEKEE (reference sequence). The CDR3 region is CASSLGTRGRMSEQFF. The CDR3 bases are TGTGCCAGCAGCCTCGGGACGAGGGGAAGAATGAGCGAGCAGTTCTTC.

The chain joins TRBV2 to TRBJ1-1; D unclear. CDR1 and CDR2 from the germline V gene are SNHLY and FYNNEI. The CDR3 totals 15 residues. V lost 0 bases, J lost 1 base, and 9 bases lay in between. The CDR3 DNA follows: TGTGCCAGCAGTGAAGCGTCCAGATCGAACACTGAAGCTTTCTTT. It codes for CASSEASRSNTEAFF.

The rearrangement links TRBV6-1 to TRBJ2-7; 8 bases match TRBD2. Trimming removed 1 base from V and 2 bases from J; junction bases left unmatched: 1. The germline V gene encodes CDR1 MNHNS and CDR2 SASEGT. The CDR3 covers 14 residues. Written as DNA, the CDR3 is TGTGCCAGCAGTGAAGGTAGCGGGACCTACGAGCAGTACTTC. Translation gives CASSEGSGTYEQYF.

The rearrangement uses TRBV4-3 and TRBJ1-1; 9 nucleotides agree with TRBD1. Germline CDR1 is LGHNA and CDR2 is YSLEER. The V segment lost 1 base and the J segment 5 bases; nucleotides outside the gene matches: 2. The CDR3 is 14 residues long. The CDR3 DNA sequence: TGCGCCAGCAGCCAAGGACAGGGGGGAACTGAAGCTTTCTTT. It yields the protein CASSQGQGGTEAFF.

The chain carries TRBV19 and TRBJ1-1, with 8 bases identical to TRBD1. Germline V gene lookup returns CDR1 LNHDA and CDR2 SQIVND (reference sequence). The CDR3 runs 14 residues. Unmatched junction bases numbered 4, after V lost 4 bases and J lost 3 bases. CDR3: CASSTNRGDTEAFF. In nucleotides, the CDR3 is TGTGCCAGTAGTACCAACAGGGGGGACACTGAAGCTTTCTTT.

The V gene is TRBV5-1, the J gene TRBJ2-7, with D possibly called TRBD1 or TRBD2 (5 bases each). V gave up 0 bases and J gave up 3 bases, with 19 bases separating them. The CDR3 sequence is 17 residues long. Germline V lookup: CDR1 SGHRS, CDR2 YFSETQ. CDR3 residues: CASSLVRGTGIYYEQYF. In nucleotides, the CDR3 is TGCGCCAGCAGCTTGGTTAGGGGAACCGGGATTTACTACGAGCAGTACTTC.